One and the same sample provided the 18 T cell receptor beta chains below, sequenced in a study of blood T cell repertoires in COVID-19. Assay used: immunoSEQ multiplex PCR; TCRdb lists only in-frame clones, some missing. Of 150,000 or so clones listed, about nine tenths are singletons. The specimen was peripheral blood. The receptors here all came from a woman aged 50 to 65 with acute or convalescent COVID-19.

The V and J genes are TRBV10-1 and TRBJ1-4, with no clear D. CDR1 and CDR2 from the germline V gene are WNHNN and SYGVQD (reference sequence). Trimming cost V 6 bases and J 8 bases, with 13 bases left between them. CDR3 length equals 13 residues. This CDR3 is CASSQAGHEKLFF. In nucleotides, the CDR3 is TGCGCCAGCAGCCAAGCGGGTCACGAAAAACTGTTTTTT.

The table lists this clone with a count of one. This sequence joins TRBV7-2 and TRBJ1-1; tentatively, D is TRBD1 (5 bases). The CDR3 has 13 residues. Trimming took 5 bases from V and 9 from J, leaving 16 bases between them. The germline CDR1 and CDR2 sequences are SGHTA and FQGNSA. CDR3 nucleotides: TGTGCCAGCAGCCCGGACACCTCCCTAAAAGCTTTCTTT. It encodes CASSPDTSLKAFF.

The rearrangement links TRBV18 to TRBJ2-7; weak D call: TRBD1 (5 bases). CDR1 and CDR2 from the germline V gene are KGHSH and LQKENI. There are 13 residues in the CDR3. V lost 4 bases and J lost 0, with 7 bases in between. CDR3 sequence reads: CASSQGISYEQYF. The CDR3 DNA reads TGTGCCAGCTCACAGGGGATCTCCTACGAGCAGTACTTC. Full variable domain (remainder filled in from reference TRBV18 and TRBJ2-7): NAGVMQNPRHLVRRRGQEARLRCSPMKGHSHVYWYRQLPEEGLKFMVYLQKENIIDESGMPKERFSAEFPKEGPSILRIQQVVRGDSAAYFCASSQGISYEQYFGPGTRLTVT.

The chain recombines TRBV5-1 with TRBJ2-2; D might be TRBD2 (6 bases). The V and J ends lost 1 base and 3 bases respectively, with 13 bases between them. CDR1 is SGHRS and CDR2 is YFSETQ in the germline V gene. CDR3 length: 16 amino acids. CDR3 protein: CASSLRRLDYTGELFF. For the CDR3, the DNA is TGCGCCAGCAGCTTGAGGAGACTAGATTACACCGGGGAGCTGTTTTTT.

The CDR3 region is CASSLEGLANNEQFF. The CDR3, as DNA: TGTGCCAGCAGCTTAGAAGGACTAGCGAACAATGAGCAGTTCTTC. V gene TRBV11-3 combines with J gene TRBJ2-1, with 9 positions matching TRBD2. V dropped 0 bases and J dropped 5; count of bases not matched to a gene: 2. In germline, CDR1 is SGHNT, CDR2 YENEEA. This CDR3 has 15 residues.

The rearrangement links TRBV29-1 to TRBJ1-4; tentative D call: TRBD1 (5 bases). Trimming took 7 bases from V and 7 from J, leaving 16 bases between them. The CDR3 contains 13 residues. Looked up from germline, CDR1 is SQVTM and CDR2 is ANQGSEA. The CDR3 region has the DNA TGCAGCGCCGGGTTCAGGGTGACTGAAAAACTGTTTTTT. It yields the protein CSAGFRVTEKLFF.

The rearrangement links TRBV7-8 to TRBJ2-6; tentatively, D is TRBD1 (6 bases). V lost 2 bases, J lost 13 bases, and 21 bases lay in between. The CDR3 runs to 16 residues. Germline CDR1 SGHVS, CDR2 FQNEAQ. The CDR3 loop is CASSLWAPTGAQVLTF. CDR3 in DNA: TGTGCCAGCAGCTTATGGGCCCCGACAGGCGCTCAGGTCCTGACTTTC.

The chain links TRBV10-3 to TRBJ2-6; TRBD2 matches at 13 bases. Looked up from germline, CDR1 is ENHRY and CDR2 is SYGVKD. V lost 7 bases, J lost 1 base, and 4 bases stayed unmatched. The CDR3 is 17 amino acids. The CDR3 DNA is TGTGCCATCAAGGGACTAGCGGGACTATCTGGGGCCAACGTCCTGACTTTC. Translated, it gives CAIKGLAGLSGANVLTF.

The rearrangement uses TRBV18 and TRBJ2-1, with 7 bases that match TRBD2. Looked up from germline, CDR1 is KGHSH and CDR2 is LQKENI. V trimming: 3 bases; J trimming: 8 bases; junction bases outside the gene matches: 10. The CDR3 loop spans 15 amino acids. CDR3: CASSPGAGVFDEQFF. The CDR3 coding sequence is TGTGCCAGCTCACCCGGGGCGGGGGTGTTTGATGAGCAGTTCTTC.

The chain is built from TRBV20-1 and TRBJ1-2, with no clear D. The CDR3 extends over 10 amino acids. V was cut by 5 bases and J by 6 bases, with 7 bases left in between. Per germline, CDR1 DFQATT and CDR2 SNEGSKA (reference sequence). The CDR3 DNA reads TGCAGTGCTGAAGCCGATGGCTACACCTTC. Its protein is CSAEADGYTF.

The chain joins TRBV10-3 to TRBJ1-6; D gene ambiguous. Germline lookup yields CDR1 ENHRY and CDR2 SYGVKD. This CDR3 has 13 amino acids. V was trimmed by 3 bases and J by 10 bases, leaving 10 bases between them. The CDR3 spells CAISEGFGSPLHF. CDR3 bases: TGTGCCATCAGTGAAGGATTCGGGTCACCCCTCCACTTT.

As DNA, the CDR3 is TGTGCCAGTAGTATTCCAGGGTATCGCTATGGCTACACCTTC. Translation gives CASSIPGYRYGYTF. V is TRBV19 and J is TRBJ1-2; possible D gene TRBD1, 5 bases. The CDR3 spans 14 residues. CDR1 LNHDA and CDR2 SQIVND come from the germline V gene (reference sequence). V was trimmed by 3 bases and J by 4 bases, leaving 12 bases between them.

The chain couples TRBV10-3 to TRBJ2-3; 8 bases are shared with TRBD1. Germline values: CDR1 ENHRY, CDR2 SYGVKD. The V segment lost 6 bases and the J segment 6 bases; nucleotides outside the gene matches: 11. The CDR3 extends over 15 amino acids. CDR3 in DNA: TGTGCCATCAGGACCGGGACAGGTCATCCCGATACGCAGTATTTT. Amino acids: CAIRTGTGHPDTQYF.

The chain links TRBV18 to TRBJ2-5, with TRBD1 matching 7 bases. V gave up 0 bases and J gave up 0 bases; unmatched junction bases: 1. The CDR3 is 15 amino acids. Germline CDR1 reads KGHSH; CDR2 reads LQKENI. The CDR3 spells CASSPPGQYQETQYF. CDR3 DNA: TGTGCCAGCTCACCACCGGGACAGTACCAAGAGACCCAGTACTTC.

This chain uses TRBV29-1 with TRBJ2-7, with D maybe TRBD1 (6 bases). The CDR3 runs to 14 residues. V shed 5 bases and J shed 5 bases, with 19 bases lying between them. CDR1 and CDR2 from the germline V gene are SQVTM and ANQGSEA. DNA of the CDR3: TGCAGCGTTCGTGGTACTCACAGGGACGACGAGCAGTACTTC. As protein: CSVRGTHRDDEQYF.

The CDR3 sequence: CASSWTGERGNTIYF. The CDR3 nucleotides read TGCGCCAGCAGCTGGACAGGGGAGAGGGGAAACACCATATATTTT. The rearrangement links TRBV5-1 to TRBJ1-3; the match to TRBD1 covers 9 bases. The CDR3 extends over 15 amino acids. The germline V gene has CDR1 SGHRS and CDR2 YFSETQ. The V segment lost 3 bases and the J segment 4 bases; nucleotides outside the gene matches: 5.

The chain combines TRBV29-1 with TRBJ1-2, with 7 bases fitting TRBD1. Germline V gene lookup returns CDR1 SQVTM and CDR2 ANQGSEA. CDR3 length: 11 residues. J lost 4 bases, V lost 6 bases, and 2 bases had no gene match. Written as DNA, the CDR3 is TGCAGCGTGGACAGGAGCTATGGCTACACCTTC. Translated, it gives CSVDRSYGYTF.

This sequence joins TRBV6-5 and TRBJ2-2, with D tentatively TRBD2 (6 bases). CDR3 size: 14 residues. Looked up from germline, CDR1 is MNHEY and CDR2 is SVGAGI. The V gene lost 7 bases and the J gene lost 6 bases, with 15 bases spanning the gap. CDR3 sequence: CASMATGVSGELFF. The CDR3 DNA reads TGTGCCAGCATGGCCACGGGGGTGTCCGGGGAGCTGTTTTTT.